The 21 T cell receptor beta chains listed next were all sequenced from one sample in a study of blood T cells in healthy people across ages. Then a second PCR, running about 7 to 11 cycles, was carried out with a sample-barcoded 5' primer and a J-beta primer mix. TCRdb passed the 5' RACE reads through MiXCR, listing each CDR3 protein once. The data contain roughly 790,000 distinct CDR3 sequences, 43% of them singletons. The sequencing sample was made of blood. Every receptor here comes from a woman in her fifties or sixties in good health.

This clonotype has a count of ten or more. The CDR3 region has the DNA TGCAGCGCTATGGGACTTCTGGACTACGAGCAGTACTTC. Protein: CSAMGLLDYEQYF. The rearrangement joins TRBV29-1 to TRBJ2-7; tentatively, D is TRBD2 (6 bases). This CDR3 is 13 amino acids long. Germline values: CDR1 SQVTM, CDR2 ANQGSEA. V shed 7 bases and J shed 3 bases, with 16 bases lying between them.

This clonotype showed up many times. The rearrangement joins TRBV29-1 to TRBJ2-1; possibly TRBD1 or TRBD2 for D (5 bases each). CDR3 length: 13 amino acids. Germline CDR1 reads SQVTM; CDR2 reads ANQGSEA. V was shortened by 4 bases and J by 8 bases, with 15 bases between the two germline ends. The CDR3 here is CSVAGTPRDEQFF. The DNA for the CDR3 is TGCAGCGTTGCCGGGACCCCCCGGGATGAGCAGTTCTTC.

A note on this clonotype: Sequence at one end of the junction differs from germline and may be a read error. The chain carries TRBV27 and TRBJ1-1; D gene unclear. CDR1 is MNHEY, CDR2 SMNVEV, per germline (reference sequence). The CDR3 covers 15 residues. The CDR3 DNA reads as TGTGCCTGCAGTCCCCCGGGGTATGCGGACACTGAAGCTTTCTTT. Protein: CACSPPGYADTEAFF.

This chain links TRBV9 with TRBJ1-2, with D uncertain. CDR3 size: 13 residues. Trimming stripped 2 bases from V and 8 bases from J, with 13 bases between. Germline CDR1 reads SGDLS; CDR2 reads YYNGEE. CDR3 amino acids: CASSVSNGVGYTF. The CDR3 coding sequence is TGTGCCAGCAGCGTTTCCAACGGGGTAGGCTACACCTTC.

There are many counts of this clonotype. The chain carries TRBV4-3 and TRBJ2-1; D is possibly TRBD2 (5 bases). The CDR3 has 14 residues. Germline V gives CDR1 LGHNA, CDR2 YSLEER. With 4 bases removed from V and 3 bases from J, the gap between germline ends came to 10 bases. The CDR3 loop reads CASSPPGVYNEQFF. The CDR3 DNA reads as TGCGCCAGCAGCCCTCCCGGGGTCTACAATGAGCAGTTCTTC.

This clonotype showed up many times. The chain joins TRBV10-3 to TRBJ2-7; D is undetermined. Germline CDR1 ENHRY, CDR2 SYGVKD. CDR3 length: 11 amino acids. With 2 bases removed from V and 4 bases from J, the gap between germline ends came to 3 bases. CDR3 loop: CAISETYEQYF. CDR3 nucleotide sequence: TGTGCCATCAGTGAGACGTACGAGCAGTACTTC.

The chain combines TRBV25-1 with TRBJ2-3, with TRBD2 identical over 10 bases. The CDR3 length is 14 residues. V was pared by 3 bases and J by 7 bases, with 4 bases of the junction left unmatched. Germline loops: CDR1 MGHDK, CDR2 SYGVNS. CDR3 sequence: CASSDSGGANTQYF. The CDR3 bases are TGTGCCAGCAGTGACAGCGGGGGGGCGAATACGCAGTATTTT.

The rearrangement uses TRBV5-1 and TRBJ2-1; possibly TRBD2 for D (9 bases). V lost 1 base and J 0 bases, leaving 32 bases between the germline ends. CDR3 length equals 23 residues. Looked up from germline, CDR1 is SGHRS and CDR2 is YFSETQ. CDR3 bases: TGCGCCAGCAGCTTGATTACAGGGGGTAGGCTAGCGGGATCTTCGAGCTCCTACAATGAGCAGTTCTTC. Amino acid sequence: CASSLITGGRLAGSSSSYNEQFF.

The chain is built from TRBV9 and TRBJ2-7, with D uncertain. The ends were cut back, 7 bases at V and 0 bases at J, with 11 bases in the middle. Germline V gene sequence: CDR1 SGDLS, CDR2 YYNGEE. CDR3 length: 13 residues. In nucleotides, the CDR3 is TGTGCCAGCGGAAGTGGGTTCTCCTACGAGCAGTACTTC. Its translation: CASGSGFSYEQYF.

The V gene is TRBV7-9, the J gene TRBJ2-1; 10 bases fit TRBD2. CDR3 length: 17 residues. Germline V CDR1 and CDR2: SEHNR, FQNEAQ (reference sequence). J gave up 9 bases and V 0 bases, and 11 bases lay outside the gene matches. The CDR3, as DNA: TGTGCCAGCAGCTTAGCAGGCAGCGGGAGGGTCTTAGCTGAGCAGTTCTTC. This encodes CASSLAGSGRVLAEQFF. Looking up the rest from reference TRBV7-9 and TRBJ2-1 gives the full variable domain: DTGVSQNPRHKITKRGQNVTFRCDPISEHNRLYWYRQTLGQGPEFLTYFQNEAQLEKSRLLSDRFSAERPKGSFSTLEIQRTEQGDSAMYLCASSLAGSGRVLAEQFFGPGTRLTVL.

This clonotype showed up just a few times. This chain uses TRBV6-5 with TRBJ2-3; TRBD1 or TRBD2 may be the D gene (5 bases each). The germline V and J ends were trimmed by 7 bases and 4 bases, with 21 bases remaining between them. Germline loops: CDR1 MNHEY, CDR2 SVGAGI. This CDR3 is 16 amino acids long. In nucleotides, the CDR3 is TGTGCCAGCACCCCGGGGCCGGAGTTTGGCGCAGATACGCAGTATTTT. This translates into CASTPGPEFGADTQYF.

This clonotype was observed a handful of times. The chain combines TRBV9 with TRBJ2-7; no clear D. The DNA end favors TRBJ2-5, so the J call may be wrong. The CDR3 is made up of 13 amino acids. CDR1 and CDR2 (germline): SGDLS, YYNGEE. Here the CDR3 DNA reads TGTGCCAGCAGCGTAGAACCTCGGGAGACCCAGTACTTC. It yields the protein CASSVEPRETQYF.

This clonotype showed up just a few times. This rearrangement joins TRBV28 to TRBJ2-1; TRBD2 matches at 7 bases. The CDR3 contains 17 residues. Germline-derived CDR1 and CDR2 are MDHEN and SYDVKM. J gave up 7 bases and V 4 bases, and 16 bases lay outside the gene matches. CDR3 sequence reads: CASSSPYRAGEHNEQFF. As DNA, the CDR3 is TGTGCCAGCAGTTCCCCTTATAGGGCGGGAGAGCATAATGAGCAGTTCTTC.

V usage is TRBV20-1 and J usage is TRBJ1-2; D remains unclear. CDR1 and CDR2 from the germline V gene are DFQATT and SNEGSKA (reference sequence). V gave up 6 bases and J gave up 3 bases, with 14 bases separating them. The CDR3 loop spans 13 amino acids. The CDR3 region has the DNA TGCAGTGCCACCCTTCGAGGGTACTATGGCTACACCTTC. This translates into CSATLRGYYGYTF.

The V call is TRBV6-4, the J call TRBJ2-1; 7 bases line up with TRBD2. The V segment lost 3 bases and the J segment 6 bases; nucleotides outside the gene matches: 8. From germline, CDR1 is MRHNA and CDR2 SNTAGT. This CDR3 contains 15 residues. The CDR3 here is CASSEASGPVNEQFF. In DNA form, the CDR3 reads TGTGCCAGCAGTGAGGCTAGCGGTCCCGTCAATGAGCAGTTCTTC.

The rearrangement uses TRBV6-2 or TRBV6-3 and TRBJ2-1; D gene unclear. V lost 5 bases to trimming and J lost 5 bases, with 10 bases between them. CDR1 is MNHEY and CDR2 is SVGEGT in the germline V gene. This CDR3 is built from 13 residues. CDR3 bases: TGTGCCAGCAGTCCTCTGCGCGACAATGAGCAGTTCTTC. This sequence encodes CASSPLRDNEQFF.

This clonotype came up a few times. The chain links TRBV3-1 to TRBJ1-2; a possible D gene is TRBD1 (5 bases). V gave up 0 bases and J gave up 4 bases, with 9 bases separating them. Germline loops: CDR1 LGHDT, CDR2 YNNKEL (reference sequence). This CDR3 has 14 amino acids. In nucleotides, the CDR3 is TGTGCCAGCAGCCAAGATACGCAGGGCTATGGCTACACCTTC. This translates into CASSQDTQGYGYTF.

The count of this clonotype is one. Being one base from a much bigger clone, this may be a read error. V is TRBV7-8 and J is TRBJ1-2, with 7 bases identical to TRBD1. Germline V gives CDR1 SGHVS, CDR2 FQNEAQ. The CDR3 totals 14 residues. The CDR3, as DNA: TGTGCCAGCAGCAGACGGACAGGCGGCGATGGCTGCACCTTC. Its protein product is CASSRRTGGDGCTF.

This clonotype was recorded many times. The V gene is TRBV20-1, the J gene TRBJ2-7; 11 bases are shared with TRBD2. The V segment lost 8 bases and the J segment 2 bases; nucleotides outside the gene matches: 8. Per the germline V gene, CDR1 is DFQATT and CDR2 is SNEGSKA (reference sequence). The CDR3 length is 14 residues. The CDR3, as DNA: TGCAGTTCTACCACGGGACTAGCGGCCTACGAGCAGTACTTC. Translating it yields CSSTTGLAAYEQYF.

The V call is TRBV20-1, the J call TRBJ1-2; D gene uncertain. This CDR3 spans 15 amino acids. Germline values: CDR1 DFQATT, CDR2 SNEGSKA (reference sequence). Trimming took 3 bases from V and 2 from J, leaving 16 bases between them. The CDR3 nucleotides are TGCAGTGCTAGCTCTCTCGGGTTAGGGAACTATGGCTACACCTTC. Protein product: CSASSLGLGNYGYTF.

This clonotype has just a few counts. The CDR3 reads CSASGDLGEQYF. The CDR3 DNA sequence: TGCAGTGCAAGCGGGGATTTAGGCGAGCAGTACTTC. The V gene is TRBV20-1, the J gene TRBJ2-7; 7 positions match TRBD2. Germline V lookup: CDR1 DFQATT, CDR2 SNEGSKA (reference sequence). The CDR3 consists of 12 residues. V gave up 6 bases and J gave up 6 bases; unmatched junction bases: 8.